The 10 T cell receptor beta chains in this list originate from one sample, sequenced in a study of blood T cell repertoires in COVID-19. Assay: immunoSEQ multiplex PCR; the TCRdb copy retains only in-frame clones and omits some. Here the sample spans 91,000 or so clones, roughly 86% being singletons. Sequenced: peripheral blood. Receptors were obtained from a woman between 55 and 75 years old in a cohort sampled during active or convalescent COVID-19.

The chain has TRBV2 and TRBJ1-5; 7 bases map to TRBD1. Looked up from germline, CDR1 is SNHLY and CDR2 is FYNNEI. The CDR3 has 14 residues. V gave up 5 bases and J gave up 4 bases; unmatched junction bases: 5. CDR3 nucleotides: TGTGCCAGCAGTCCAGACAGGGTGAATCAGCCCCAGCATTTT. Amino acids: CASSPDRVNQPQHF.

V is TRBV4-1 and J is TRBJ2-1; D is unclear. The germline V gene encodes CDR1 MGHRA and CDR2 YSYEKL. Trimming took off 0 bases at V and 9 bases at J, with 12 bases between the two ends. The CDR3 spans 14 residues. CDR3 in amino acids: CASSQDSTHSEQFF. The CDR3 DNA sequence: TGCGCCAGCAGCCAAGACTCTACCCACAGTGAGCAGTTCTTC.

The chain couples TRBV11-2 to TRBJ2-4; TRBD2 matches at 7 bases. Trimming removed 0 bases from V and 1 base from J; junction bases left unmatched: 0. Germline-derived CDR1 and CDR2 are SGHAT and FQNNGV. This CDR3 is built from 15 residues. The CDR3 sequence is CASSLDGGAKNIQYF. DNA of the CDR3: TGTGCCAGCAGCTTAGACGGGGGGGCCAAAAACATTCAGTACTTC.

The chain is built from TRBV18 and TRBJ2-2; 8 positions match TRBD1. V gave up 8 bases and J gave up 6 bases; unmatched junction bases: 14. The germline CDR1 and CDR2 sequences are KGHSH and LQKENI. This CDR3 comprises 16 residues. The CDR3 nucleotides read TGTGCCAGCCAAACGGGAACGGACAGGGTGTCCGGGGAGCTGTTTTTT. Residues: CASQTGTDRVSGELFF.

The chain couples TRBV25-1 to TRBJ2-1; TRBD2 might be the D (6 bases). CDR1 is MGHDK, CDR2 SYGVNS, per germline. The CDR3 consists of 15 residues. The V end was cut by 9 bases, the J end by 0 bases, with 15 bases between. Here the CDR3 reads CASSSARSSYNEQFF. DNA of the CDR3: TGTGCCAGTTCTAGCGCCCGGAGCTCCTACAATGAGCAGTTCTTC.

The chain couples TRBV29-1 to TRBJ2-7, with 8 bases identical to TRBD2. Trimming cost V 7 bases and J 0 bases; bases outside gene matches: 5. Germline lookup yields CDR1 SQVTM and CDR2 ANQGSEA. The CDR3 spans 13 residues. DNA of the CDR3: TGCAGCGCCGCGGGAGGCCTCTCCTACGAGCAGTACTTC. Translated, it gives CSAAGGLSYEQYF.

The chain combines TRBV6-6 with TRBJ1-4; 10 bases fit TRBD1. Germline CDR1 is MNHNY and CDR2 is SVGAGI (reference sequence). The CDR3 sequence is 14 residues long. With 5 bases clipped from V and 7 bases from J, the junction kept 4 bases outside the gene matches. Written as DNA, the CDR3 is TGTGCCAGCAGTCCCGGGACAGGGGTTGAAAAACTGTTTTTT. Translation gives CASSPGTGVEKLFF.

The rearrangement links TRBV9 to TRBJ1-5; TRBD1 aligns across 7 bases. CDR1 is SGDLS and CDR2 is YYNGEE in the germline V gene. V lost 0 bases and J lost 1; bases outside the gene matches: 4. This CDR3 has 16 residues. CDR3 coding DNA: TGTGCCAGCAGCGTAGGGGCAGGGGGGAGCAATCAGCCCCAGCATTTT. Protein product: CASSVGAGGSNQPQHF.

This sequence joins TRBV9 and TRBJ2-7; 8 bases agree with TRBD1. This CDR3 region has 15 residues. Trimming cost V 0 bases and J 3 bases; bases outside gene matches: 5. Germline V gene sequence: CDR1 SGDLS, CDR2 YYNGEE. CDR3 in DNA: TGTGCCAGCAGCGTAGCTGGGACAGGTATCTACGAGCAGTACTTC. Protein sequence: CASSVAGTGIYEQYF.

The chain combines TRBV28 with TRBJ2-7; perhaps TRBD2 as D (7 bases). The germline V gene has CDR1 MDHEN and CDR2 SYDVKM. With 4 bases removed from V and 4 bases from J, the gap between germline ends came to 20 bases. This CDR3 region has 16 residues. The CDR3 DNA is TGTGCCAGCAGTTCAAGGGGGGAGGGCCCGTTTTACGAGCAGTACTTC. Its protein is CASSSRGEGPFYEQYF.